A single sample is the source of the 20 T cell receptor beta chains below, sequenced in a study of cytomegalovirus exposure and HLA in healthy donors. The PCR employed 60 Vbeta primers together with 13 Jbeta primers. Profiling relied on immunoSEQ multiplex PCR, and the TCRdb table lists in-frame clones only, not all of them. The sample includes approximately 100,000 clones, over 60% seen only once; the top ten take 11%. The sample was PBMCs. All receptors come from a man aged 35 to 55 in good health and CMV-seropositive.

J is TRBJ2-2 and V is TRBV27; 12 bases are a match to TRBD1. J was trimmed by 3 bases and V by 7 bases; bases with no gene match: 6. The CDR3 sequence is 16 residues long. Per germline, CDR1 MNHEY and CDR2 SMNVEV (reference sequence). The CDR3 DNA follows: TGTGCCAGCACCCCCGGGACAGGGGGCGACACCGGGGAGCTGTTTTTT. It codes for CASTPGTGGDTGELFF.

The rearrangement joins TRBV19 to TRBJ1-2, with TRBD1 matching over 9 bases. This CDR3 comprises 13 residues. Germline values: CDR1 LNHDA, CDR2 SQIVND (reference sequence). V shed 7 bases and J 4 bases; nucleotides not matched to a gene: 4. The CDR3 bases are TGTGCCAGTACCTTGACAGGGGGCTATGGCTACACCTTC. Translated: CASTLTGGYGYTF.

This chain connects TRBV20-1 to TRBJ1-6, with D maybe TRBD1 (5 bases). V was pared by 8 bases and J by 10 bases, with 12 bases between. The CDR3 runs to 11 residues. CDR1 DFQATT and CDR2 SNEGSKA come from the germline V gene (reference sequence). This CDR3 reads CSSGSDSPLHF. The CDR3 bases are TGCAGTTCAGGGTCTGACTCACCCCTCCACTTT.

This clone has just one count. This sequence joins TRBV25-1 and TRBJ1-2; D not resolved. CDR3 size: 14 residues. Trimming took off 3 bases at V and 3 bases at J, with 11 bases between the two ends. Germline CDR1 MGHDK, CDR2 SYGVNS. This chain's CDR3 is CASSDQTLDYGYTF. CDR3 in DNA: TGTGCCAGCAGTGATCAGACACTCGACTATGGCTACACCTTC.

Remarks on this clone: Its ends do not fully match the called genes, so a read error is possible. This rearrangement joins TRBV13 to TRBJ2-4; 7 nucleotides line up with TRBD1. The length of the CDR3 is 15 residues. The germline CDR1 and CDR2 sequences are PRHDT and FYEKMQ (reference sequence). Written as DNA, the CDR3 is TGTGCCAGCAGCTCTGGACCGGGACAGAAAAACAGTCAGTACTTC. Protein: CASSSGPGQKNSQYF.

The genes are TRBV5-1 and TRBJ2-3, with 14 bases fitting TRBD2. Germline V lookup: CDR1 SGHRS, CDR2 YFSETQ. This CDR3 has 18 amino acids. The ends lost 2 bases at V and 4 bases at J; junction bases unmatched: 9. The CDR3 here is CASSLGLAGGGVADTQYF. The CDR3 DNA is TGCGCCAGCAGCTTAGGACTAGCGGGGGGCGGTGTTGCAGATACGCAGTATTTT.

The chain couples TRBV27 to TRBJ2-7; 10 positions match TRBD1. V shed 4 bases and J 0 bases; nucleotides not matched to a gene: 3. The CDR3 consists of 15 residues. The germline V gene encodes CDR1 MNHEY and CDR2 SMNVEV (reference sequence). The CDR3 DNA reads as TGTGCCAGCAGTTATGGACAGGGGGGCTCCTACGAGCAGTACTTC. Protein sequence: CASSYGQGGSYEQYF.

J is TRBJ2-7 and V is TRBV7-3, with TRBD2 matching over 9 bases. The CDR3 covers 15 residues. CDR1 is SGHTA, CDR2 FQGTGA, per germline. The trim removed 5 bases at V and 5 bases at J, leaving 10 bases unmatched. CDR3 nucleotide sequence: TGTGCCAGCAGCGTGGTGGCTAGCGGGGCAAACGAGCAGTACTTC. It codes for CASSVVASGANEQYF.

The chain is built from TRBV9 and TRBJ2-2; TRBD1 matches 7 bases. The germline CDR1 and CDR2 sequences are SGDLS and YYNGEE. J lost 4 bases, V lost 4 bases, and 7 bases had no gene match. The CDR3 length is 15 residues. The CDR3 sequence is CASSPRQGLTGELFF. The CDR3 coding sequence is TGTGCCAGCAGCCCAAGACAGGGCCTCACCGGGGAGCTGTTTTTT.

V and J are TRBV10-3 and TRBJ1-1, with no clear D. The germline V gene encodes CDR1 ENHRY and CDR2 SYGVKD. The length of the CDR3 is 15 residues. V dropped 9 bases and J dropped 1 base, with 18 bases sitting between them. In DNA, the CDR3 is TGTGCCATTGCCAAATTGGGGAGAGAGAACACTGAAGCTTTCTTT. As protein: CAIAKLGRENTEAFF.

The rearrangement links TRBV11-2 to TRBJ1-4, with D possibly TRBD1 on 5 matching bases. The V gene lost 4 bases and the J gene lost 8 bases, with 26 bases spanning the gap. The germline V gene has CDR1 SGHAT and CDR2 FQNNGV. The CDR3 is made up of 18 amino acids. CDR3 nucleotide sequence: TGTGCCAGCAGCTCCACTTACGCCAGTCTTCCCAAGGGGGAAAAACTGTTTTTT. It codes for CASSSTYASLPKGEKLFF. Full variable domain (rest looked up from reference TRBV11-2 and TRBJ1-4): EAGVAQSPRYKIIEKRQSVAFWCNPISGHATLYWYQQILGQGPKLLIQFQNNGVVDDSQLPKDRFSAERLKGVDSTLKIQPAKLEDSAVYLCASSSTYASLPKGEKLFFGSGTQLSVL.

The chain joins TRBV28 to TRBJ1-2, with D unresolved. This CDR3 is 13 amino acids long. V was cut by 6 bases and J by 2 bases, with 10 bases left in between. Germline V CDR1 and CDR2: MDHEN, SYDVKM. The CDR3, as DNA: TGTGCCAGCAGCATGGAGTTCAACTATGGCTACACCTTC. This gives the protein CASSMEFNYGYTF.

This clone was seen once. The chain uses TRBV7-3 and TRBJ2-2, with TRBD1 as a possible D gene (5 bases). The CDR3 consists of 14 residues. Germline V gene data show CDR1 as SGHTA and CDR2 as FQGTGA. V lost 0 bases and J 7 bases, leaving 9 bases between the germline ends. CDR3 in amino acids: CASSLTGVGGELFF. The CDR3 coding sequence is TGTGCCAGCAGCTTAACAGGGGTGGGCGGGGAGCTGTTTTTT.

V gene TRBV9 combines with J gene TRBJ2-2, with 8 bases fitting TRBD2. Trimming at V came to 2 bases and at J to 8 bases, leaving 2 bases not matched to a gene. The CDR3 sequence is 13 residues long. CDR1 SGDLS and CDR2 YYNGEE come from the germline V gene. The CDR3 DNA is TGTGCCAGCAGCGTGGCTAGCGGGGGGGAGCTGTTTTTT. This gives the protein CASSVASGGELFF.

V is TRBV6-4 and J is TRBJ2-3; TRBD2 might be the D (6 bases). Trimming left V 2 bases short and J 3 bases short, with 15 bases between. Germline V CDR1 and CDR2: MRHNA, SNTAGT. The CDR3 runs 16 residues. In DNA, the CDR3 is TGTGCCAGCAGTGACGGGGGAGGATCGGGTACAGATACGCAGTATTTT. Translation: CASSDGGGSGTDTQYF.

The V gene is TRBV7-3, the J gene TRBJ2-2; no firm D call. The germline V gene encodes CDR1 SGHTA and CDR2 FQGTGA. The CDR3 covers 15 residues. The V end was cut by 4 bases, the J end by 2 bases, with 11 bases between. In DNA form, the CDR3 reads TGTGCCAGCAGCTCCCGAAACAGCAACACCGGGGAGCTGTTTTTT. This translates into CASSSRNSNTGELFF.

The CDR3 reads CASSPFGIWVRGGHGYTF. CDR3 in DNA: TGCGCCAGCAGCCCTTTTGGGATCTGGGTTCGGGGGGGTCATGGCTACACCTTC. The J gene is TRBJ1-2, the V gene TRBV4-3, with a possible D match to TRBD1 (5 bases). Deletions cut 4 bases from V and 6 bases from J, with 27 bases between. Germline values: CDR1 LGHNA, CDR2 YSLEER. CDR3 length: 18 residues.

V gene TRBV21-1 combines with J gene TRBJ1-1; the listed D gene, TRBD1, was not tested against the DNA. TRBV21-1 is recorded as a pseudogene. The CDR3 extends over 17 amino acids. DNA of the CDR3: TGTGCCAGCAGCATTCCGGGACAGGGGATTCCCTACACTGAAGCTTTCTTT. Its protein product is CASSIPGQGIPYTEAFF.

The chain recombines TRBV6-6 with TRBJ2-7, with unresolved D. Germline loops: CDR1 MNHNY, CDR2 SVGAGI (reference sequence). Trimming removed 7 bases at V and 4 bases at J, with 14 bases between. CDR3 length: 13 residues. In nucleotides, the CDR3 is TGTGCCAGCACCCTAGACGTTGGTTACGAGCAGTACTTC. Protein sequence: CASTLDVGYEQYF.

The chain recombines TRBV7-2 with TRBJ2-4, with D possibly being TRBD1 (5 bases). This CDR3 region has 15 residues. V gave up 6 bases and J gave up 0 bases, with 12 bases separating them. Germline CDR1 SGHTA, CDR2 FQGNSA. The CDR3 bases are TGTGCCAGCAGTCCACAGGCTCTAGCCAAAAACATTCAGTACTTC. Amino acid sequence: CASSPQALAKNIQYF.